A selection of T cell receptor beta chains follows, all from one sample in a study of patients and donors after allogeneic stem cell transplantation. MiXCR, applied by TCRdb to the RT-PCR reads, yields one record per CDR3 protein. Among approximately 170,000 distinct CDR3 sequences, 30% were seen once, and the ten largest hold 3.2%. Sequenced input: blood, either unsorted or a sorted T cell fraction (not recorded which). The origin of the receptors is a human donor who was either an allogeneic HSCT recipient or a stem cell or donor lymphocyte infusion donor (not recorded which). It is not recorded whose cells these are; they may come from a transplant donor. CDR3s include the opening cysteine and the closing phenylalanine or tryptophan. A D gene is named only where the DNA matches it firmly. Some rows mark clone size as missing; the rest say once, few, many or name a class of expanded clone.

size: many
length: 13
J: TRBJ1-6
D: -
V: TRBV27
CDR3: CASKAAYNSPLHF
DNA: TGTGCCAGCAAGGCCGCTTATAATTCACCCCTCCACTTT

size: many
length: 17
J: TRBJ1-6
D: TRBD1
V: TRBV12-3/TRBV12-4
CDR3: CASSFEDRGFYNSPLHF
DNA: TGTGCCAGCAGTTTCGAGGACAGGGGGTTCTATAATTCACCCCTCCACTTT

size: many
length: 14
J: TRBJ1-6
D: TRBD1
V: TRBV12-3/TRBV12-4
CDR3: CASSHRGKNSPLHF
DNA: TGTGCCAGCAGTCACAGGGGAAAAAATTCACCCCTCCACTTT

size: -
length: 13
J: TRBJ1-2
D: TRBD1
V: TRBV7-9
CDR3: CASTLDRVGRYTF
DNA: TGTGCCAGCACCTTGGACAGGGTTGGACGCTACACCTTC

size: -
length: 15
J: TRBJ1-6
D: TRBD1
V: TRBV10-1
CDR3: CASSGRQGGGSPLHF
DNA: TGCGCCAGCAGTGGCCGACAGGGAGGGGGTTCACCCCTCCACTTT

size: once
length: 15
J: TRBJ2-7
D: -
V: TRBV15
CDR3: CATSRVETGPNEQYF
DNA: TGTGCCACCAGCAGAGTGGAGACAGGTCCTAACGAGCAGTACTTC

size: -
length: 14
J: TRBJ2-2
D: -
V: TRBV20-1
CDR3: CSALEVADTGELFF
DNA: TGCAGTGCTCTCGAGGTAGCGGACACCGGGGAGCTGTTTTTT

size: -
length: 16
J: TRBJ1-2
D: -
V: TRBV4-3
CDR3: CASSQDRVPASYGYTF
DNA: TGCGCCAGCAGCCAAGACAGGGTCCCTGCCTCATATGGCTACACCTTC

size: few
length: 13
J: TRBJ2-1
D: -
V: TRBV9
CDR3: CASSSSVGNEQFF
DNA: TGTGCCAGCAGCTCTAGCGTGGGCAATGAGCAGTTCTTC

size: few
length: 13
J: TRBJ2-5
D: -
V: TRBV15
CDR3: CATSKGGGETQYF
DNA: TGTGCCACCAGCAAGGGGGGAGGAGAGACCCAGTACTTC

size: -
length: 15
J: TRBJ2-7
D: -
V: TRBV28
CDR3: CASSPLWKESYEQYF
DNA: TGTGCCAGCAGCCCCCTCTGGAAGGAATCCTACGAGCAGTACTTC

size: -
length: 13
J: TRBJ2-3
D: TRBD2
V: TRBV28
CDR3: CASERGSTDTQYF
DNA: TGTGCCAGCGAGCGGGGCAGCACAGATACGCAGTATTTT

size: few
length: 16
J: TRBJ2-1
D: TRBD2
V: TRBV12-3/TRBV12-4
CDR3: CASSSTGTSGANEQFF
DNA: TGTGCCAGCAGTTCAACCGGGACTAGCGGGGCCAATGAGCAGTTCTTC

size: few
length: 12
J: TRBJ1-5
D: -
V: TRBV20-1
CDR3: CSRGGLGQPQHF
DNA: TGCAGCCGGGGGGGGCTCGGTCAGCCCCAGCATTTT

size: -
length: 16
J: TRBJ2-1
D: -
V: TRBV12-5
CDR3: CASGLVQSGFYNEQFF
DNA: TGTGCTAGTGGTTTGGTACAAAGCGGCTTCTACAATGAGCAGTTCTTC

size: -
length: 15
J: TRBJ1-2
D: -
V: TRBV29-1
CDR3: CSVGGDTMANYGYTF
DNA: TGCAGCGTTGGGGGGGACACAATGGCCAACTATGGCTACACCTTC

size: -
length: 13
J: TRBJ2-1
D: TRBD2
V: TRBV12-3/TRBV12-4
CDR3: CASTLAAYNEQFF
DNA: TGTGCCAGTACCCTAGCGGCCTACAATGAGCAGTTCTTC

size: -
length: 12
J: TRBJ2-3
D: -
V: TRBV20-1
CDR3: CSARLATDTQYF
DNA: TGCAGTGCTAGACTAGCAACAGATACGCAGTATTTT

size: -
length: 15
J: TRBJ2-7
D: -
V: TRBV6-5
CDR3: CASSYSYRLSYEQYF
DNA: TGTGCCAGCAGTTACTCATACAGGCTTTCCTACGAGCAGTACTTC

size: -
length: 14
J: TRBJ1-6
D: -
V: TRBV7-9
CDR3: CASSLNRQISPLHF
DNA: TGTGCCAGCAGCTTAAACAGGCAGATCTCACCCCTCCACTTT

size: few
length: 17
J: TRBJ1-2
D: TRBD1
V: TRBV4-3
CDR3: CASSQEGTAPSNYGYTF
DNA: TGCGCCAGCAGCCAAGAAGGGACAGCTCCAAGTAACTATGGCTACACCTTC

size: -
length: 14
J: TRBJ1-5
D: -
V: TRBV3-1
CDR3: CASSQDFRNQPQHF
DNA: TGTGCCAGCAGCCAAGATTTCCGCAATCAGCCCCAGCATTTT

size: -
length: 17
J: TRBJ2-7
D: -
V: TRBV3-1
CDR3: CASSNKASSGITYEQYF
DNA: TGTGCCAGCAGTAACAAGGCTTCAAGCGGAATAACCTACGAGCAGTACTTC

size: few
length: 12
J: TRBJ2-7
D: TRBD1
V: TRBV7-9
CDR3: CASSQTGIEQYF
DNA: TGTGCCAGCAGCCAGACAGGGATCGAGCAGTACTTC

size: -
length: 15
J: TRBJ2-1
D: TRBD2
V: TRBV20-1
CDR3: CSARDPGLAGVKQFF
DNA: TGCAGTGCTAGAGATCCGGGACTAGCGGGAGTAAAGCAGTTCTTC

size: once
length: 19
J: TRBJ2-7
D: TRBD2
V: TRBV6-5
CDR3: CASSYGIGPTSGRTYEQYF
DNA: TGTGCCAGCAGTTACGGAATAGGTCCTACTAGCGGGAGAACCTACGAGCAGTACTTC

size: few
length: 14
J: TRBJ2-7
D: -
V: TRBV20-1
CDR3: CSARGQGNSYEQYF
DNA: TGCAGTGCCAGGGGCCAGGGAAATTCCTACGAGCAGTACTTC

size: -
length: 15
J: TRBJ2-3
D: -
V: TRBV28
CDR3: CASRLSEPSTDTQYF
DNA: TGTGCCAGCAGATTGAGCGAGCCTAGCACAGATACGCAGTATTTT

size: -
length: 13
J: TRBJ2-4
D: -
V: TRBV5-1
CDR3: CASRGLAKNIQYF
DNA: TGCGCCAGCAGAGGACTAGCCAAAAACATTCAGTACTTC

size: many
length: 17
J: TRBJ1-6
D: TRBD1
V: TRBV7-3
CDR3: CASSLLGQGEHNSPLHF
DNA: TGTGCCAGCAGCCTCCTGGGTCAGGGGGAGCATAATTCACCCCTCCACTTT

size: -
length: 13
J: TRBJ2-1
D: -
V: TRBV6-2/TRBV6-3
CDR3: CASSYDSYNEQFF
DNA: TGTGCCAGCAGTTACGACTCGTACAATGAGCAGTTCTTC

size: -
length: 16
J: TRBJ2-5
D: -
V: TRBV6-5
CDR3: CASSYSSTAWGETQYF
DNA: TGTGCCAGCAGTTACTCGAGCACAGCTTGGGGAGAGACCCAGTACTTC

size: few
length: 15
J: TRBJ2-7
D: -
V: TRBV3-1
CDR3: CASSPRGATLYEQYF
DNA: TGTGCCAGCAGCCCCCGGGGGGCGACCCTCTACGAGCAGTACTTC

size: -
length: 14
J: TRBJ2-7
D: -
V: TRBV6-5
CDR3: CASSIHRAGYEQYF
DNA: TGTGCCAGCAGCATCCACCGGGCCGGCTACGAGCAGTACTTC

size: -
length: 14
J: TRBJ2-1
D: TRBD2
V: TRBV5-1
CDR3: CASSLTSGSNEQFF
DNA: TGCGCCAGCAGCCTTACTAGCGGGAGCAATGAGCAGTTCTTC

size: few
length: 14
J: TRBJ2-7
D: TRBD1
V: TRBV18
CDR3: CASSLTGTGYEQYF
DNA: TGTGCCAGCTCACTGACCGGGACAGGCTACGAGCAGTACTTC

size: -
length: 14
J: TRBJ2-3
D: TRBD1
V: TRBV6-6
CDR3: CASSYPDRRNTQYF
DNA: TGTGCCAGCAGTTACCCGGACAGGAGAAATACGCAGTATTTT

size: -
length: 13
J: TRBJ1-5
D: -
V: TRBV20-1
CDR3: CSARMVGNQPQHF
DNA: TGCAGTGCTAGGATGGTGGGCAATCAGCCCCAGCATTTT

size: many
length: 13
J: TRBJ2-2
D: TRBD1
V: TRBV20-1
CDR3: CSASWTGTGELFF
DNA: TGCAGTGCTTCATGGACAGGAACCGGGGAGCTGTTTTTT

size: -
length: 15
J: TRBJ2-2
D: -
V: TRBV3-1
CDR3: CASSLEMGGTGELFF
DNA: TGTGCCAGCAGCCTTGAAATGGGGGGCACCGGGGAGCTGTTTTTT

size: few
length: 16
J: TRBJ2-7
D: TRBD2
V: TRBV9
CDR3: CASSVATSAGSYEQYF
DNA: TGTGCCAGCAGCGTAGCTACTAGCGCAGGGTCCTACGAGCAGTACTTC

size: -
length: 15
J: TRBJ2-7
D: -
V: TRBV29-1
CDR3: CSVESPRGIPYEQYF
DNA: TGCAGCGTTGAAAGTCCGAGAGGAATCCCCTACGAGCAGTACTTC

size: -
length: 14
J: TRBJ2-1
D: TRBD2
V: TRBV6-2/TRBV6-3
CDR3: CASSYSVRGSEQFF
DNA: TGTGCCAGCAGTTACTCGGTCCGCGGGAGTGAGCAGTTCTTC

size: -
length: 12
J: TRBJ2-1
D: -
V: TRBV12-3/TRBV12-4
CDR3: CASTRERSEQFF
DNA: TGTGCCAGCACCCGGGAGCGGAGTGAGCAGTTCTTC

size: -
length: 18
J: TRBJ2-5
D: TRBD1
V: TRBV25-1
CDR3: CASSEAYGDRQGEETQYF
DNA: TGTGCCAGCAGTGAAGCCTATGGTGACCGGCAGGGGGAAGAGACCCAGTACTTC